This T cell receptor beta chain comes out of a study of intratumoral heterogeneity in liver cancer. In the study overall: The median patient age was roughly 62 years, and most were male. Overall study findings and caveats: The authors noted under-sampled tumor-infiltrating lymphocyte representation as a limitation.

Early-stage hepatocellular carcinoma patients were treatment-naïve prior to resection. Sampled areas showed no macroscopic necrosis or hemorrhage. The germline V gene encodes CDR1 MDHEN and CDR2 SYDVKM. Trimming at V came to 6 bases and at J to 4 bases, leaving 9 bases not matched to a gene. The CDR3 is 15 amino acids. This clone was recorded once. Its cognate antigen is unknown. The repertoire was sequenced with immunoSEQ multiplex PCR; TCRdb's copy has only in-frame clones and lacks some. The sample shows about 20,000 clones, around 67% of them seen only once. V and J are TRBV28 and TRBJ1-2, with 9 bases lining up with TRBD1. The material sequenced was tumor-adjacent normal tissue, taken before any cancer treatment. The clonotype was recovered from a woman in her sixties or seventies with hepatocellular carcinoma. The chain's CDR3 is CASRKGGTGTYGYTF. In DNA form, the CDR3 reads TGTGCCAGCAGGAAAGGCGGGACAGGGACCTATGGCTACACCTTC.